This is a list of T cell receptor beta chains from one sample in a study of T cell repertoires in cytomegalovirus infection. TCRdb independently ran MiXCR on the reads; one entry per CDR3 protein. The sample holds more than 500,000 distinct CDR3 sequences; approximately 15% are singletons and the top ten take 24%. The source material was CD8+ T cells from PBMCs. The receptors here all came from a human donor in good health (CMV status not recorded). Some clones in this sample may be carry-over from other donors' samples. The CDR3 runs from the conserved cysteine through the conserved F or W. The order of the fields is D gene, V gene, clone size, J gene, CDR3 protein, CDR3 DNA. D genes are given only for firm matches. The listing skips clone size in some rows; elsewhere it reads once, few, many or a size class.

TRBD2	TRBV11-2	many	TRBJ2-2	CASKMWGTSGRSYENTGELFF	TGTGCCAGCAAGATGTGGGGGACTAGCGGGAGATCTTATGAGAACACCGGGGAGCTGTTTTTT
TRBD2	TRBV7-9	many	TRBJ2-5	CASSLGLAGKETQYF	TGTGCCAGCAGCTTAGGGCTAGCGGGGAAAGAGACCCAGTACTTC
TRBD1	TRBV6-2/TRBV6-3	.	TRBJ2-7	CASSYSEDRGVNEQYF	TGTGCCAGCAGTTACTCGGAAGACAGGGGAGTCAACGAGCAGTACTTC
.	TRBV6-2/TRBV6-3	many	TRBJ2-7	CASRTIYEQYF	TGTGCCAGCAGGACCATCTACGAGCAGTACTTC
.	TRBV20-1	few	TRBJ2-7	CSVSPRGMSSYEQYF	TGCAGTGTGAGTCCTCGGGGGATGAGCTCCTACGAGCAGTACTTC
.	TRBV6-1	.	TRBJ1-4	CASSVSATKEKLFF	TGTGCCAGCAGTGTCAGTGCAACTAAGGAAAAACTGTTTTTT
TRBD1	TRBV7-9	.	TRBJ1-1	CASSPRDRGRTEAFF	TGTGCCAGCAGCCCCCGGGACAGGGGGCGGACTGAAGCTTTCTTT
.	TRBV10-3	many	TRBJ2-7	CAISESGTESYEQYF	TGTGCCATCAGTGAGTCGGGGACTGAGTCCTACGAGCAGTACTTC
TRBD2	TRBV13	few	TRBJ2-1	CASSFASGGDWHEQFF	TGTGCCAGCAGCTTCGCTAGCGGGGGGGACTGGCATGAGCAGTTCTTC
.	TRBV28	.	TRBJ1-1	CASSLAGIGAEAFF	TGTGCCAGCAGTTTAGCAGGGATAGGGGCTGAAGCTTTCTTT
.	TRBV27	.	TRBJ1-5	CASSFRPNQPQHF	TGTGCCAGCAGTTTTCGCCCGAATCAGCCCCAGCATTTT
.	TRBV6-5	.	TRBJ1-5	CASSYMGAGQPQHF	TGTGCCAGCAGTTACATGGGGGCTGGGCAGCCCCAGCATTTT
TRBD1	TRBV5-8	.	TRBJ1-1	CASRETGEFEAFF	TGTGCCAGCAGGGAGACAGGGGAGTTTGAAGCTTTCTTT
TRBD2	TRBV7-8	many	TRBJ2-3	CASSLVAAGALTDTQYF	TGTGCCAGCAGCTTAGTGGCAGCGGGGGCCCTCACAGATACGCAGTATTTT
TRBD1	TRBV7-4	.	TRBJ1-1	CASSKTGVDTEDFF	TGTGCCAGCAGTAAGACAGGGGTAGATACTGAAGATTTCTTT